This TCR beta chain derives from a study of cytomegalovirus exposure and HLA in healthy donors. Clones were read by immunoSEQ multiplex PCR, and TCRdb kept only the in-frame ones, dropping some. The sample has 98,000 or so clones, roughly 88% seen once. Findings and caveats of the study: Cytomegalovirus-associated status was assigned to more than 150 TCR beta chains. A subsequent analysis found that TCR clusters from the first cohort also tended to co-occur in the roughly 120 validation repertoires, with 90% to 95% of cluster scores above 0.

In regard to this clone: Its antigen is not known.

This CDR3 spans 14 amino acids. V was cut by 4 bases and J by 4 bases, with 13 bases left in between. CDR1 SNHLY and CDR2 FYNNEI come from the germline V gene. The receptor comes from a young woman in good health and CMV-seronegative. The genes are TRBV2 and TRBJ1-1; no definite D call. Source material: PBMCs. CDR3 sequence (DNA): TGTGCCAGCAGTGGAGAGGGTAGTAGCACTGAAGCTTTCTTT. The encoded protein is CASSGEGSSTEAFF.